The T cell receptor beta chain under discussion was sequenced for a study of T-cell memory formation after mild COVID-19. This CDR3 has 14 residues. Germline-derived CDR1 and CDR2 are MNHNS and SASEGT. Trimming left V 4 bases short and J 2 bases short, with 6 bases between. 5'RACE primed at constant segments yielded TCR alpha and TCR beta cDNA libraries bearing sample barcodes and UMIs. One entry per CDR3 protein, called by TCRdb with MiXCR from the 5' RACE reads. Altogether some 280,000 distinct CDR3 sequences are present, 15% to 20% being singletons, with the ten largest covering roughly 25%. This clonotype was picked up a small number of times.

This chain links TRBV6-1 with TRBJ2-6; D not resolved. This TCR came from a man younger than 35 who had mild COVID-19 (a few samples of this study predate the infection). Cell type and time point are not known. Sequencing used PBMCs or a T cell subset sorted from them (not recorded which). The chain's CDR3 is CASSGQPGANVLTF. For the CDR3, the DNA is TGTGCCAGCAGTGGGCAGCCTGGGGCCAACGTCCTGACTTTC.